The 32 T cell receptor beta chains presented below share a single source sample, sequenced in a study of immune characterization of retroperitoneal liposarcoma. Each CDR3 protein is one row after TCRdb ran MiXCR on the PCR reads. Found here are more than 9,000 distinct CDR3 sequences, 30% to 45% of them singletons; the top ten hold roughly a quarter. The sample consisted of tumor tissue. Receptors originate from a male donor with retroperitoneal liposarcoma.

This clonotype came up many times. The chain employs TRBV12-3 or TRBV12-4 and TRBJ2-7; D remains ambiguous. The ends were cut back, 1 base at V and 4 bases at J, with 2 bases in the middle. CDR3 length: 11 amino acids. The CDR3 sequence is CASSLEYEQYF. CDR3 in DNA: TGTGCCAGCAGTTTAGAATACGAGCAGTACTTC.

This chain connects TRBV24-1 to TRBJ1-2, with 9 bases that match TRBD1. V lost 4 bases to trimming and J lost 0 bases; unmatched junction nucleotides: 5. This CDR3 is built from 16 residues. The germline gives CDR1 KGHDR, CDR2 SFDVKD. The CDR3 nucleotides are TGTGCCACCAGTGACCTAAACAGGGGGCCTAACTATGGCTACACCTTC. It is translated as CATSDLNRGPNYGYTF.

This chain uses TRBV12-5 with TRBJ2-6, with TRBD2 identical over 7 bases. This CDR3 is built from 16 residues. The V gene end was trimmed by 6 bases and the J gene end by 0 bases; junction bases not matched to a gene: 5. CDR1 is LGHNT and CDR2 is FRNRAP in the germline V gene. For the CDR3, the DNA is TGTGCTAGTGGCCTGGGGGGGGGCTCTGGGGCCAACGTCCTGACTTTC. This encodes CASGLGGGSGANVLTF.

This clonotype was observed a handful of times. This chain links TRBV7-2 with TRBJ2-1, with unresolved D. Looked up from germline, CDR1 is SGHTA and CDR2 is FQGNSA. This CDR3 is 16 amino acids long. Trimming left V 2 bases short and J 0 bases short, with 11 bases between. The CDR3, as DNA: TGTGCCAGCAGCTTATACGGGCCGAGCTCCTACAATGAGCAGTTCTTC. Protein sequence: CASSLYGPSSYNEQFF.

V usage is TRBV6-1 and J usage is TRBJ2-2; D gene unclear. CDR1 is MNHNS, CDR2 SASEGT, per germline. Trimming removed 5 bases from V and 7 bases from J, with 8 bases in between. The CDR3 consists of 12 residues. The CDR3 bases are TGTGCCAGCAGTTCCGCGCTCGGGGAGCTGTTTTTT. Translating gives CASSSALGELFF.

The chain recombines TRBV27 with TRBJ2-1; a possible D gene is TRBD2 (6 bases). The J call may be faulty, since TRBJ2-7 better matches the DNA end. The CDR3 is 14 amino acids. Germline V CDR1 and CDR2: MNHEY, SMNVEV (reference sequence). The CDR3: CASSLERAPYEQYF. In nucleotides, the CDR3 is TGTGCCAGCAGTTTGGAGCGGGCGCCCTACGAGCAGTACTTC.

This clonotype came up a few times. CDR3 residues: CASSPQGAHFGYTF. The CDR3 nucleotides read TGTGCCAGCAGTCCACAGGGGGCGCATTTTGGCTACACCTTC. This chain uses TRBV6-1 with TRBJ1-2; 9 nucleotides line up with TRBD1. Germline CDR1 MNHNS, CDR2 SASEGT. The CDR3 has 14 residues. The ends lost 5 bases at V and 7 bases at J; junction bases unmatched: 8.

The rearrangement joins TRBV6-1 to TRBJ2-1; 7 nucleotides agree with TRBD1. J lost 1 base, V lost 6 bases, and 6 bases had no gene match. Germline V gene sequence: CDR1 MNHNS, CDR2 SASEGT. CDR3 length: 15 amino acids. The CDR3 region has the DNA TGTGCCAGCAGGAAAGGACAGGAGTCCTACAATGAGCAGTTCTTC. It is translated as CASRKGQESYNEQFF.

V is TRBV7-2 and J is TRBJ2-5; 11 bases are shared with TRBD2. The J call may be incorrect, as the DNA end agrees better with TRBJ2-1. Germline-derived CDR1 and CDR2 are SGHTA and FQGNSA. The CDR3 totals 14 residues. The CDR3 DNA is TGTGCCAGCAGCGCATTGGGACTAGCGGATGAGCAGTTCTTC. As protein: CASSALGLADEQFF.

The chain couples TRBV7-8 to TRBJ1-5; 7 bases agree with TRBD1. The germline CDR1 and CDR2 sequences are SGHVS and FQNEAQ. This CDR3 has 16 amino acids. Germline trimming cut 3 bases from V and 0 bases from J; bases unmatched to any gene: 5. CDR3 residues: CASSLGRQGSNQPQHF. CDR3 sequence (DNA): TGTGCCAGCAGCTTGGGTAGACAGGGTAGCAATCAGCCCCAGCATTTT.

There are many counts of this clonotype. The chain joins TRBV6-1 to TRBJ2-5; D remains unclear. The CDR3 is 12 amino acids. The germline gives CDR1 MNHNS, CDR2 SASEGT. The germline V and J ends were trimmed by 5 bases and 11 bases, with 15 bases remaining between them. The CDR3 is CASSPRGNEQYF. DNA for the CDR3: TGTGCCAGCAGTCCCCGTGGCAATGAGCAGTACTTC.

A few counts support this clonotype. In DNA form, the CDR3 reads TGTGCCAGCAGTGAACTTGGCGGAACGACTAGCACCTTC. Amino acid sequence: CASSELGGTTSTF. The V and J genes are TRBV6-1 and TRBJ1-2; no reliable D call. Trimming pared 2 bases from V and 13 bases from J, leaving 17 bases between. Germline V CDR1 and CDR2: MNHNS, SASEGT. CDR3 size: 13 residues.

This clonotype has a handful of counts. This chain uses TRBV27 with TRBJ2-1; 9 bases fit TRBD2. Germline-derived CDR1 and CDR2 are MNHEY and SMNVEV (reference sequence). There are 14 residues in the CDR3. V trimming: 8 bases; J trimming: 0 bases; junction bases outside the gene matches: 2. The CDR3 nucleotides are TGTGCCAGCCGTAGCGGGAGCTCCTACAATGAGCAGTTCTTC. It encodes CASRSGSSYNEQFF.

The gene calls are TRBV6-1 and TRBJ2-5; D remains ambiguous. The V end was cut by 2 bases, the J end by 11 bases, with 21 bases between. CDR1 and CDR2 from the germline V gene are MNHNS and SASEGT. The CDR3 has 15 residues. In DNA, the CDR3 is TGTGCCAGCAGTGAAACATGGCAGTCCTACAATGAGCAGTACTTC. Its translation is CASSETWQSYNEQYF.

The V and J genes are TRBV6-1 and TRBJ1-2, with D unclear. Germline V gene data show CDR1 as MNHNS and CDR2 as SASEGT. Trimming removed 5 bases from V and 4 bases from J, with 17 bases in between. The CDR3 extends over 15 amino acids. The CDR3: CASSFGPGSSYGYTF. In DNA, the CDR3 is TGTGCCAGCAGTTTTGGCCCCGGATCCTCCTATGGCTACACCTTC.

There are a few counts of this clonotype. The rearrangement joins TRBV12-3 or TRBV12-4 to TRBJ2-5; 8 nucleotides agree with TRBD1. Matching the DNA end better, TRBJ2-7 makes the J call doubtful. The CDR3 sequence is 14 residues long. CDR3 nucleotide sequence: TGTGCCAGTGGTGGCAGACAGGGGATTCGCGAGCAGTACTTC. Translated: CASGGRQGIREQYF.

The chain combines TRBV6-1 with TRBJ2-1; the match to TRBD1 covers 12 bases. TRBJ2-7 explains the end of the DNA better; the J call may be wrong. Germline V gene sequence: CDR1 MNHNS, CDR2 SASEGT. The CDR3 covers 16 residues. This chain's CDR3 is CASSEDAGTGGDEQYF. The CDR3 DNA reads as TGTGCCAGCAGTGAAGACGCAGGGACAGGGGGCGACGAGCAGTACTTC.

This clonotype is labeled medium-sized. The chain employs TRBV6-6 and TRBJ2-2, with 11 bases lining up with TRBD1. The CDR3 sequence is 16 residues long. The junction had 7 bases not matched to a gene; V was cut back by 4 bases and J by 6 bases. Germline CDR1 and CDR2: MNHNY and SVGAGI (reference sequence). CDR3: CASSSPGQGAAGELFF. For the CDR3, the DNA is TGTGCCAGCAGTTCGCCTGGACAGGGGGCTGCCGGGGAGCTGTTTTTT.

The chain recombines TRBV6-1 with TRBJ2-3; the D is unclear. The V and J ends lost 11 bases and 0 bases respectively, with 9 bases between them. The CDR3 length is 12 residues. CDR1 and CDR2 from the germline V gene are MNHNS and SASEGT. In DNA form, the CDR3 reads TGTGCCTTAATACGGAGCACAGATACGCAGTATTTT. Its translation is CALIRSTDTQYF.

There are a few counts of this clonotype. For the CDR3, the DNA is TGTGCCAGCAGCTTAACCCATGAGCAGTTCTTC. Residues: CASSLTHEQFF. The chain has TRBV11-3 and TRBJ2-1; no clear D gene. From germline, CDR1 is SGHNT and CDR2 YENEEA. Trimming removed 2 bases at V and 8 bases at J, with 4 bases between. This CDR3 is built from 11 residues. The full variable domain, its missing parts supplied by reference TRBV11-3 and TRBJ2-1, is EAGVVQSPRYKIIEKKQPVAFWCNPISGHNTLYWYLQNLGQGPELLIRYENEEAVDDSQLPKDRFSAERLKGVDSTLKIQPAELGDSAVYLCASSLTHEQFFGPGTRLTVL.

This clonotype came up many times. For the CDR3, the DNA is TGTGCCAGCAGCTTAGCCGGCGGGAGCTACGAGCAGTTCTTC. Protein product: CASSLAGGSYEQFF. J is TRBJ2-1 and V is TRBV7-2; 7 positions match TRBD2. This CDR3 contains 14 residues. Trimming at V came to 0 bases and at J to 10 bases, leaving 6 bases not matched to a gene. Germline V CDR1 and CDR2: SGHTA, FQGNSA.

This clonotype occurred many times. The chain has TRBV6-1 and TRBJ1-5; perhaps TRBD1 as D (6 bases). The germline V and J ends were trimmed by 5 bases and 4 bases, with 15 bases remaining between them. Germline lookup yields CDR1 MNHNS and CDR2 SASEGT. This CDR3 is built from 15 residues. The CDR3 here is CASSPGGGGNQPQHF. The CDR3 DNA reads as TGTGCCAGCAGTCCCGGGGGAGGGGGAAATCAGCCCCAGCATTTT.

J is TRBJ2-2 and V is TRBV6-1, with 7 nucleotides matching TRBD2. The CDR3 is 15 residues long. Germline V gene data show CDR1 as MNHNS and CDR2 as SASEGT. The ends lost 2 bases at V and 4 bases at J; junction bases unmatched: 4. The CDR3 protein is CASSEKSGVTGELFF. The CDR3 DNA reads TGTGCCAGCAGTGAAAAAAGCGGGGTCACCGGGGAGCTGTTTTTT.

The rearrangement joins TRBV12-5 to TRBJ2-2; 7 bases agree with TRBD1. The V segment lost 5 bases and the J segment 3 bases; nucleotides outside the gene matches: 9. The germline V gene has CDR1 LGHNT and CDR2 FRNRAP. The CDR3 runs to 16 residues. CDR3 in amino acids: CASGPAGGQYTGELFF. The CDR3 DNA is TGTGCTAGTGGTCCCGCAGGGGGACAATACACCGGGGAGCTGTTTTTT.

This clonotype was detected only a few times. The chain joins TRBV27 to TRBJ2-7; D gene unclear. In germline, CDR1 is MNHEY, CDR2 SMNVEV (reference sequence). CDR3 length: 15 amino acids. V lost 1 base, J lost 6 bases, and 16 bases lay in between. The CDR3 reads CASSLFGERIREQYF. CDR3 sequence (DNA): TGTGCCAGCAGTTTATTTGGGGAAAGAATACGCGAGCAGTACTTC.

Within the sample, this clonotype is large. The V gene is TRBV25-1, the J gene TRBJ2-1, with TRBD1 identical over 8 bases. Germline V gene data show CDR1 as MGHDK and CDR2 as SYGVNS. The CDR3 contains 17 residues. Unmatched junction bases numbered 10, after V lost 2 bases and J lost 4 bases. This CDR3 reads CASSEDRGQGRYNEQFF. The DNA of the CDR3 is TGTGCCAGCAGTGAAGACCGTGGACAGGGACGGTACAATGAGCAGTTCTTC.

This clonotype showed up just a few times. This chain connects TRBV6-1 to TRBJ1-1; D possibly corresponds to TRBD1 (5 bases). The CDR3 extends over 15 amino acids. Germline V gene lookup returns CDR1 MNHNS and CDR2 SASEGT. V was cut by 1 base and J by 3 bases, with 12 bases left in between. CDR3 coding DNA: TGTGCCAGCAGTGAAGTACCGGGACGGTACACTGAAGCTTTCTTT. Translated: CASSEVPGRYTEAFF.

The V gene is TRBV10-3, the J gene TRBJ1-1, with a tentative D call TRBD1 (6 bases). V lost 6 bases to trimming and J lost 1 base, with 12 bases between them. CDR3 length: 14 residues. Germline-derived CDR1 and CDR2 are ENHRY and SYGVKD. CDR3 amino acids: CAIREGQTNTEAFF. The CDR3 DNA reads TGTGCCATCAGGGAAGGACAGACGAACACTGAAGCTTTCTTT.

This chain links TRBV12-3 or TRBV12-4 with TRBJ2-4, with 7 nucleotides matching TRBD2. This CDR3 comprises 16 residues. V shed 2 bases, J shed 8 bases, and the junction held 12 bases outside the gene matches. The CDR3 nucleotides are TGTGCCAGCAGTTTATGGGACCGACCCCGGGGGGACATTCAGTACTTC. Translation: CASSLWDRPRGDIQYF.

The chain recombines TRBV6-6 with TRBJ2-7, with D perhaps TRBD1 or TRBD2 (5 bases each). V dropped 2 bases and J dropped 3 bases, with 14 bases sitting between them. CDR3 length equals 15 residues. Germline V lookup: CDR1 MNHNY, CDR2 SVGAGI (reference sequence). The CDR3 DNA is TGTGCCAGCAGTTACGACCCGGGACGGCGCTACGAGCAGTACTTC. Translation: CASSYDPGRRYEQYF.

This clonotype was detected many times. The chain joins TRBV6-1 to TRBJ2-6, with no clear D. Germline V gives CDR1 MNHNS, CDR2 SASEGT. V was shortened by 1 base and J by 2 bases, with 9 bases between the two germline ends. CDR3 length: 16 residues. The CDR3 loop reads CASSEEGRAGANVLTF. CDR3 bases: TGTGCCAGCAGTGAAGAGGGTAGGGCTGGGGCCAACGTCCTGACTTTC.

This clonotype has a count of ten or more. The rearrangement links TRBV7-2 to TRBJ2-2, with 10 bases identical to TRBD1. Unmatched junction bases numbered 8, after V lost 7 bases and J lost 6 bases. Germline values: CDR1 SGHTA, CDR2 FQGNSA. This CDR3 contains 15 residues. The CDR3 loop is CASIHPTGGAGELFF. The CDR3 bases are TGTGCCAGCATCCATCCGACAGGGGGCGCCGGGGAGCTGTTTTTT.